This T cell receptor beta chain was recorded in a study of T cells in Graves' hyperthyroidism and ophthalmopathy. Study information: Once the initial diagnosis was made, peripheral blood was obtained before any treatment.

TCR beta CDR3 sequences were amplified from RNA transcripts. When the TCR CDR3 underwent first-round RT-PCR, the HTBI primer set was used. TCRdb called the multiplex PCR reads again in MiXCR, with one record for every CDR3 protein. The table shows 300,000 to 450,000 distinct CDR3 sequences, with about 14% occurring only once. This CDR3 is 15 amino acids long. The germline V gene has CDR1 SEHNR and CDR2 FQNEAQ (reference sequence). V shed 8 bases and J shed 7 bases, with 18 bases lying between them. The receptor was derived from a woman in her twenties or thirties with Graves' ophthalmopathy. Sequencing was done on a sample of blood. J is TRBJ1-6 and V is TRBV7-9; a weak D match, TRBD1 (6 bases). The DNA for the CDR3 is TGTGCCAGCTCCTGGACAGCCATGGGGAATTCACCCCTCCACTTT. Amino acid sequence: CASSWTAMGNSPLHF.